The rows below give T cell receptor beta chains drawn from one sample of a study of B cell selection in AIRE deficiency. The method was immunoSEQ multiplex PCR; TCRdb's version includes in-frame clones alone and lacks a portion of them. Of 20,000 to 25,000 clones listed, about 97% were seen once; the top ten hold 0.3%. The material sequenced was conventional CD4+ T cells sorted from PBMCs. Receptor source: a human donor with AIRE deficiency. Both conserved end residues are part of each CDR3. D genes are given only for firm matches. Part of the rows lack a size; the others show once, few, many or a class for expanded clones.

TRBD1,TRBV18,NA,TRBJ1-5,18,TGTGCCAGCTCACCACGAAGACAGGGGAGAAATAGCAATCAGCCCCAGCATTTT,CASSPRRQGRNSNQPQHF
NA,TRBV7-3,NA,TRBJ2-3,12,TGTGCCAGCAGCTTAACGGCAGATACGCAGTATTTT,CASSLTADTQYF
TRBD2,TRBV10-3,NA,TRBJ2-3,15,TGTGCCATCGGACTAGCGGGAGATCGCACAGATACGCAGTATTTT,CAIGLAGDRTDTQYF
TRBD2,TRBV4-2,NA,TRBJ2-1,15,TGTGCCAGCAGCCAAGGGACTAGCGGTCCCAATGAGCAGTTCTTC,CASSQGTSGPNEQFF
TRBD2,TRBV7-8,NA,TRBJ2-7,16,TGTGCCAGCAGCTTAGTCGGGACTAGCGGGAGGATCGAGCAGTACTTC,CASSLVGTSGRIEQYF
NA,TRBV4-3,NA,TRBJ1-6,13,TGCGCCAGCAGCCAAGATCAGGGGTTACCCCTCCACTTT,CASSQDQGLPLHF
NA,TRBV7-2,NA,TRBJ2-7,13,TGTGCCAGCAGCTCTGGGGGGCTTTACGAGCAGTACTTC,CASSSGGLYEQYF
NA,TRBV6-1,NA,TRBJ1-5,15,TGTGCCAGCAACGGGGGGGGCGGACGCAATCAGCCCCAGCATTTT,CASNGGGGRNQPQHF
TRBD1,TRBV14,NA,TRBJ2-7,16,TGTGCCAGCAGCCCGACCAGGGGGAAGAGCTCCTACGAGCAGTACTTC,CASSPTRGKSSYEQYF
TRBD2,TRBV7-3,NA,TRBJ2-2,15,TGTGCCAGCAGCCCAGCGGGAGGGCACACCGGGGAGCTGTTTTTT,CASSPAGGHTGELFF
TRBD1,TRBV7-6,once,TRBJ1-2,14,TGTGCCAGCAGCTTAACGGGACAGGGTAATAGCTACACCTTC,CASSLTGQGNSYTF
NA,TRBV11-3,NA,TRBJ2-5,12,TGTGCCAGCAGCTTATGGGGAGAGACCCAGTACTTC,CASSLWGETQYF
NA,TRBV19,NA,TRBJ2-2,16,TGTGCCAGTACCCGGATGTGGGTCTTTGGGTCCGGGGAGCTGTTTTTT,CASTRMWVFGSGELFF
NA,TRBV7-3,NA,TRBJ2-7,15,TGTGCCAGCAGCTGCTTGCGGCCCAGCTCCTACGAGCAGTACTTC,CASSCLRPSSYEQYF
NA,TRBV7-9,NA,TRBJ2-5,14,TGTGCCAGCAGCCCAGGACACTACCAAGAGACCCAGTACTTC,CASSPGHYQETQYF
TRBD2,TRBV15,few,TRBJ2-1,14,TGTGCCACCGTCAGCGGGGGGGGCCACAATGAGCAGTTCTTC,CATVSGGGHNEQFF
NA,TRBV7-2,NA,TRBJ1-3,18,TGTGCCAGCAGCTTAAGTCGGGCAGGGCTGAGCTCTGGAAACACCATATATTTT,CASSLSRAGLSSGNTIYF
TRBD1,TRBV11-1,few,TRBJ1-6,19,TGTGCCAGCAGCTACGGGACAGGGGGCATTTCATCCTATAATTCACCCCTCCACTTT,CASSYGTGGISSYNSPLHF
NA,TRBV6-6,NA,TRBJ1-1,12,TGTGCCAGTTACCGGGGATTCACTGAAGCTTTCTTT,CASYRGFTEAFF
NA,TRBV6-6,NA,TRBJ2-7,14,TGTGCCAGCAGTTTTACAGGGCTATCCTACGAGCAGTACTTC,CASSFTGLSYEQYF
NA,TRBV7-3,NA,TRBJ2-7,13,TGTGCCAGCAGCCTGACAGGCGCCTACGAGCAGTACTTC,CASSLTGAYEQYF
TRBD2,TRBV5-5,NA,TRBJ2-1,14,TGTGCCAGCAGCCCGTCTAGCGGGAGGGGTGAGCAGTTCTTC,CASSPSSGRGEQFF
TRBD1,TRBV2,NA,TRBJ2-5,14,TGTGCCAGCGCTCAGGACAGGGCTTTAGAGACCCAGTACTTC,CASAQDRALETQYF
NA,TRBV6-5,once,TRBJ2-3,14,TGTGCCAGCAGTTACTCGCGCCCGGGTGATACGCAGTATTTT,CASSYSRPGDTQYF
TRBD1,TRBV2,NA,TRBJ1-2,12,TGTGCCAGCAGTCCGGGACAGCTGGGCTACACCTTC,CASSPGQLGYTF
NA,TRBV6-1,NA,TRBJ1-2,13,TGTGCCAGCAGTGAATTTACAGTCTATGGCTACACCTTC,CASSEFTVYGYTF
TRBD2,TRBV9,NA,TRBJ2-5,16,TGTGCCAGCAGCGTCGCTAGCGGGGGGGCCTGGGAGACCCAGTACTTC,CASSVASGGAWETQYF
NA,TRBV28,NA,TRBJ1-5,15,TGTGCCAGCAGCCCCGCGGGGGGTTTCAATCAGCCCCAGCATTTT,CASSPAGGFNQPQHF
NA,TRBV4-2,NA,TRBJ1-2,15,TGTGCCAGCAGCCAAAGAGGGGCGGCCAACTATGGCTACACCTTC,CASSQRGAANYGYTF
NA,TRBV27,NA,TRBJ1-6,18,TGTGCCAGCAGTTTACGGCGTCTAGATAGCTCCTATAATTCACCCCTCCACTTT,CASSLRRLDSSYNSPLHF
TRBD1,TRBV29-1,NA,TRBJ1-3,17,TGCAGCGTTGGAGGAACAGGGGGCGTGTTGGAGGGAAACACCATATATTTT,CSVGGTGGVLEGNTIYF
TRBD1,TRBV19,once,TRBJ2-3,14,TGTGCCAGCCAGAGACAGGGGCGCACAGATACGCAGTATTTT,CASQRQGRTDTQYF
NA,TRBV6-5,NA,TRBJ1-2,11,TGTGCCAGCAGTAACGGCAATGGCTACACCTTC,CASSNGNGYTF
NA,TRBV7-3,once,TRBJ2-2,17,TGTGCCAGCAGCTTAACGAGGGAGACAGCGAACACCGGGGAGCTGTTTTTT,CASSLTRETANTGELFF
NA,TRBV28,NA,TRBJ1-1,15,TGTGCCAGCGGTTTCCCTCTCACGATGAACACTGAAGCTTTCTTT,CASGFPLTMNTEAFF
NA,TRBV11-2,once,TRBJ2-7,13,TGTGCCAGCAGCTCACTGACGATCTCCGAGCAGTACTTC,CASSSLTISEQYF
TRBD1,TRBV18,NA,TRBJ1-2,14,TGTGCCAGCTCTCCGGGACAGGGGGCCGGTGGCTACACCTTC,CASSPGQGAGGYTF
TRBD2,TRBV4-2,NA,TRBJ2-2,15,TGTGCCACCTCTACCGGGACTAGCAACACCGGGGAGCTGTTTTTT,CATSTGTSNTGELFF
NA,TRBV5-1,NA,TRBJ1-3,16,TGCGCCAGCAGCTTGAACAGGGCAGAGGGTGGAAACACCATATATTTT,CASSLNRAEGGNTIYF
NA,TRBV7-3,NA,TRBJ2-3,13,TGTGCCAGCAGCTTAGGGGGCACAGATACGCAGTATTTT,CASSLGGTDTQYF
TRBD2,TRBV30,NA,TRBJ2-1,15,TGTGCCTGGAGTCTCCTAGGACTAGATAAGAATGAGCAGTTCTTC,CAWSLLGLDKNEQFF
TRBD2,TRBV7-8,NA,TRBJ2-5,21,TGTGCCAGCAGCCCCCGACCAGGGATCCGGCCGGGGCTAGCGGGGGCACGGACCCAGTACTTC,CASSPRPGIRPGLAGARTQYF
TRBD1,TRBV6-5,NA,TRBJ2-7,15,TGTGCCAGCAGCTCAGGGGGCTTTCCTTCCTACGAGCAGTACTTC,CASSSGGFPSYEQYF
NA,TRBV7-9,NA,TRBJ1-4,13,TGTGCCAGCAGCCAAGGACAGAGGGAAAAACTGTTTTTT,CASSQGQREKLFF
TRBD1,TRBV4-1,NA,TRBJ1-1,16,TGCGCCAGCAGCCACCTCGGACAGGGGGCTAGGGCTGAAGCTTTCTTT,CASSHLGQGARAEAFF
NA,TRBV18,NA,TRBJ2-7,14,TGTGCCAGCTCACCACCGCGGGAACCCTACGAGCAGTACTTC,CASSPPREPYEQYF
TRBD2,TRBV5-4,NA,TRBJ2-2,17,TGTGCCAGCAGCTCGACTAGCGGGGCCCTCGGGGGCGGGGAGCTGTTTTTT,CASSSTSGALGGGELFF
NA,TRBV11-3,NA,TRBJ1-2,14,TGTGCCAGCAGCTTGGGACATCTGGGATATGGCTACACCTTC,CASSLGHLGYGYTF
NA,TRBV25-1,once,TRBJ2-1,14,TGTCCCAACCACAAACAGGGAATTAGGAATGAGCAGTTCTTC,CPNHKQGIRNEQFF